A single sample gave rise to the 27 T cell receptor beta chains below, sequenced in a study of cytomegalovirus exposure and HLA in healthy donors. Clones were read by immunoSEQ multiplex PCR, and TCRdb kept only the in-frame ones, dropping some. The sample has tens of thousands of clones; just under 95% are singletons. The sequencing sample was made of PBMCs. Source of these receptors: a man aged 18 to 30 in good health and CMV-seropositive.

The rearrangement uses TRBV15 and TRBJ2-7; the match to TRBD1 covers 11 bases. This CDR3 has 14 amino acids. Per germline, CDR1 LNHNV and CDR2 YYDKDF (reference sequence). After removal of 3 bases from V and 3 bases from J, the junction contained 1 base not matched to a gene. CDR3 loop: CATSRGQGDYEQYF. In DNA, the CDR3 is TGTGCCACCAGCAGGGGACAGGGGGACTACGAGCAGTACTTC.

The rearrangement uses TRBV18 and TRBJ1-1; 9 bases map to TRBD1. Per the germline V gene, CDR1 is KGHSH and CDR2 is LQKENI. Trimming cost V 3 bases and J 2 bases; bases outside gene matches: 1. The CDR3 has 14 residues. The chain's CDR3 is CASSPDRGNTEAFF. CDR3 DNA: TGTGCCAGCTCACCGGACAGGGGAAACACTGAAGCTTTCTTT.

V gene TRBV7-9 combines with J gene TRBJ2-5; 7 nucleotides line up with TRBD2. Germline lookup yields CDR1 SEHNR and CDR2 FQNEAQ (reference sequence). With 5 bases clipped from V and 5 bases from J, the junction kept 17 bases outside the gene matches. The CDR3 length is 17 residues. The CDR3 coding sequence is TGTGCCAGCAGCCCCCCGGGAGCGGGATCAGGGCGGGAGACCCAGTACTTC. Amino acid sequence: CASSPPGAGSGRETQYF.

This chain joins TRBV2 and TRBJ1-5; 7 bases line up with TRBD1. Germline V gene lookup returns CDR1 SNHLY and CDR2 FYNNEI. Trimming removed 6 bases from V and 0 bases from J; junction bases left unmatched: 5. CDR3 length equals 15 residues. CDR3 in amino acids: CASRKRDSSNQPQHF. The CDR3 region has the DNA TGTGCCAGCAGAAAACGGGACAGTAGCAATCAGCCCCAGCATTTT.

The chain has TRBV5-1 and TRBJ1-2, with 9 bases that match TRBD1. This CDR3 contains 13 residues. Germline-derived CDR1 and CDR2 are SGHRS and YFSETQ. V lost 5 bases and J lost 6; bases outside the gene matches: 5. Here the CDR3 reads CASSWDRDNGYTF. CDR3 DNA: TGCGCCAGCAGTTGGGACAGGGATAATGGCTACACCTTC.

This clone was detected only once. V is TRBV27 and J is TRBJ1-2; perhaps TRBD1 as D (5 bases). The CDR3 covers 16 residues. V was pared by 6 bases and J by 4 bases, with 21 bases between. Germline values: CDR1 MNHEY, CDR2 SMNVEV (reference sequence). CDR3 bases: TGTGCCAGCAGGGGAGGGACCCAGCGAATAGGCTATGGCTACACCTTC. Its translation: CASRGGTQRIGYGYTF.

This chain links TRBV6-1 with TRBJ2-3, with 7 bases that match TRBD2. Germline V lookup: CDR1 MNHNS, CDR2 SASEGT. The junction had 8 bases not matched to a gene; V was cut back by 1 base and J by 4 bases. CDR3 length: 16 amino acids. CDR3 sequence reads: CASSEGWRENSDTQYF. The CDR3 DNA reads TGTGCCAGCAGTGAAGGCTGGCGGGAGAATTCAGATACGCAGTATTTT.

This clone was counted a single time. CDR3 nucleotide sequence: TGTGCCAGCAGCTTAGGGGCTAGCGAGAACTACGAGCAGTACTTC. This gives the protein CASSLGASENYEQYF. V and J are TRBV11-2 and TRBJ2-7; weak D call: TRBD2 (6 bases). The CDR3 consists of 15 residues. Germline V CDR1 and CDR2: SGHAT, FQNNGV. Between the trimmed V and J ends, which lost 1 base and 3 bases, there was a span of 13 bases.

The chain uses TRBV5-1 and TRBJ1-4; maybe TRBD1 (5 bases). The germline V gene encodes CDR1 SGHRS and CDR2 YFSETQ. The V end lost 3 bases, the J end lost 0 bases, and 12 bases lay between the germline ends. The length of the CDR3 is 16 residues. CDR3 sequence: CASSSQGAATNEKLFF. Here the CDR3 DNA reads TGCGCCAGCAGCTCCCAAGGGGCCGCAACTAATGAAAAACTGTTTTTT.

This chain links TRBV30 with TRBJ1-5; no firm D call. The CDR3 runs to 13 residues. CDR1 and CDR2 (germline): GTSNPN, SVGIG (reference sequence). Trimming left V 0 bases short and J 3 bases short, with 6 bases between. The CDR3 spells CAWSVAVNQPQHF. The DNA for the CDR3 is TGTGCCTGGAGTGTGGCAGTCAATCAGCCCCAGCATTTT.

The rearrangement links TRBV2 to TRBJ1-2, with 10 bases fitting TRBD1. CDR3 length: 17 residues. The V and J ends lost 6 bases and 8 bases, in that order; junction bases with no gene match: 18. CDR1 SNHLY and CDR2 FYNNEI come from the germline V gene. The DNA for the CDR3 is TGTGCCAGCAGCGAAAAGGGACAGGGGCGGTCGGGATTGGGCTACACCTTC. This sequence encodes CASSEKGQGRSGLGYTF.

This clone has a single count. The chain uses TRBV7-6 and TRBJ1-1; a weak D match, TRBD1 (5 bases). In germline, CDR1 is SGHVS, CDR2 FNYEAQ. The CDR3 length is 13 residues. Trimming took 4 bases from V and 1 from J, leaving 7 bases between them. In nucleotides, the CDR3 is TGTGCCAGCAGCTACGGACAGAACACTGAAGCTTTCTTT. Its protein product is CASSYGQNTEAFF.

The chain links TRBV18 to TRBJ1-6; 7 bases map to TRBD1. The CDR3 totals 13 residues. Germline V gene sequence: CDR1 KGHSH, CDR2 LQKENI. Trimming took 8 bases from V and 8 from J; bases not matched to a gene: 6. CDR3 in amino acids: CASRQGIDSPLHF. Here the CDR3 DNA reads TGTGCCAGCCGACAGGGAATTGATTCACCCCTCCACTTT.

The chain is built from TRBV10-3 and TRBJ2-7, with D unclear. The CDR3 runs to 12 residues. The V end lost 4 bases, the J end lost 3 bases, and 7 bases lay between the germline ends. Germline CDR1 ENHRY, CDR2 SYGVKD. The CDR3 loop is CAISGLFYEQYF. The CDR3 DNA follows: TGTGCCATCAGTGGGCTTTTCTACGAGCAGTACTTC.

The V and J genes are TRBV5-1 and TRBJ2-7; tentative D call: TRBD1 (6 bases). The germline gives CDR1 SGHRS, CDR2 YFSETQ. Trimming cost V 4 bases and J 3 bases, with 14 bases left between them. The CDR3 runs 14 residues. The CDR3 here is CASSGSGANYEQYF. The CDR3 region has the DNA TGCGCCAGCAGCGGCTCAGGGGCCAACTACGAGCAGTACTTC.

The chain links TRBV7-2 to TRBJ2-7; perhaps TRBD1 as D (5 bases). This CDR3 has 13 amino acids. Deletions cut 1 base from V and 4 bases from J, with 8 bases between. Germline-derived CDR1 and CDR2 are SGHTA and FQGNSA. DNA of the CDR3: TGTGCCAGCAGCTTAGTGGGGCGGTACGAGCAGTACTTC. It is translated as CASSLVGRYEQYF.

The J gene is TRBJ1-1, the V gene TRBV18; 8 nucleotides align to TRBD1. The CDR3 is 15 residues long. Germline trimming cut 5 bases from V and 2 bases from J; bases unmatched to any gene: 7. CDR1 and CDR2 (germline): KGHSH, LQKENI. For the CDR3, the DNA is TGTGCCAGCTCAAAGGGACAGGACTCCAACACTGAAGCTTTCTTT. This translates into CASSKGQDSNTEAFF.

The CDR3 DNA follows: TGTGCCAGTAGTGTGGACAGGGGTAGCACCGGGGAGCTGTTTTTT. Translated: CASSVDRGSTGELFF. The gene calls are TRBV19 and TRBJ2-2, with 9 bases identical to TRBD1. Germline V gene sequence: CDR1 LNHDA, CDR2 SQIVND (reference sequence). Trimming took 5 bases from V and 4 from J; bases not matched to a gene: 5. The CDR3 length is 15 residues.

This clone has only one observation. The rearrangement joins TRBV29-1 to TRBJ2-7, with D maybe TRBD2 (6 bases). The CDR3 extends over 12 amino acids. Trimming took off 8 bases at V and 4 bases at J, with 15 bases between the two ends. Germline CDR1 is SQVTM and CDR2 is ANQGSEA. CDR3 nucleotides: TGCAGCCCCCCCCGGGAGCCGTACGAGCAGTACTTC. Translation gives CSPPREPYEQYF.

This rearrangement joins TRBV7-9 to TRBJ1-1, with D unclear. V lost 3 bases and J lost 3, with 8 bases in between. Germline V gene data show CDR1 as SEHNR and CDR2 as FQNEAQ (reference sequence). The CDR3 loop spans 13 amino acids. The CDR3: CASSFASDTEAFF. Written as DNA, the CDR3 is TGTGCCAGCAGCTTCGCGTCGGACACTGAAGCTTTCTTT.

About this clone itself: Within the sample, other DNA sequences also encode this same CDR3. The J gene is TRBJ2-2, the V gene TRBV5-4; 8 bases align to TRBD2. The CDR3 runs to 15 residues. The V segment lost 2 bases and the J segment 4 bases; nucleotides outside the gene matches: 4. Germline CDR1 reads SGHNT; CDR2 reads YYREEE (reference sequence). CDR3 in DNA: TGTGCCAGCAGCTTAGCGGGGGAAGTCACCGGGGAGCTGTTTTTT. The encoded protein is CASSLAGEVTGELFF. Full variable domain (missing parts from reference TRBV5-4 and TRBJ2-2): ETGVTQSPTHLIKTRGQQVTLRCSSQSGHNTVSWYQQALGQGPQFIFQYYREEENGRGNFPPRFSGLQFPNYSSELNVNALELDDSALYLCASSLAGEVTGELFFGEGSRLTVL.

The CDR3 here is CASSYWGRGANVLTF. As DNA, the CDR3 is TGTGCCAGCAGTTACTGGGGGCGCGGGGCCAACGTCCTGACTTTC. This chain links TRBV6-5 with TRBJ2-6; D possibly corresponds to TRBD1 (6 bases). The CDR3 loop spans 15 amino acids. Trimming took off 1 base at V and 4 bases at J, with 8 bases between the two ends. Germline-derived CDR1 and CDR2 are MNHEY and SVGAGI.

The chain is built from TRBV2 and TRBJ2-2; D is perhaps TRBD2 (5 bases). The CDR3 consists of 16 residues. Trimming took off 8 bases at V and 2 bases at J, with 18 bases between the two ends. The germline V gene has CDR1 SNHLY and CDR2 FYNNEI. CDR3 sequence: CASDLANRGNTGELFF. DNA of the CDR3: TGTGCCAGCGATCTGGCGAATCGGGGTAACACCGGGGAGCTGTTTTTT.

The V and J genes are TRBV5-1 and TRBJ2-5; a weak D match, TRBD2 (6 bases). Trimming took off 0 bases at V and 3 bases at J, with 9 bases between the two ends. CDR3 length: 14 amino acids. Germline V gene lookup returns CDR1 SGHRS and CDR2 YFSETQ. The CDR3 region has the DNA TGCGCCAGCAGCTTGGTAGGCGGGAAAGAGACCCAGTACTTC. The encoded protein is CASSLVGGKETQYF.

The chain couples TRBV7-3 to TRBJ2-7; tentative D call: TRBD1 (6 bases). The ends were cut back, 3 bases at V and 1 base at J, with 16 bases in the middle. CDR1 and CDR2 from the germline V gene are SGHTA and FQGTGA. The CDR3 has 16 amino acids. CDR3 protein: CASSLTGGGGSYEQYF. CDR3 bases: TGTGCCAGCAGCTTGACAGGTGGGGGCGGATCCTACGAGCAGTACTTC. Full variable domain (rest looked up from reference TRBV7-3 and TRBJ2-7): GAGVSQTPSNKVTEKGKYVELRCDPISGHTALYWYRQSLGQGPEFLIYFQGTGAADDSGLPNDRFFAVRPEGSVSTLKIQRTERGDSAVYLCASSLTGGGGSYEQYFGPGTRLTVT.

The chain joins TRBV28 to TRBJ1-5; 11 bases are a match to TRBD1. The V and J ends lost 6 bases and 6 bases, in that order; junction bases with no gene match: 10. From germline, CDR1 is MDHEN and CDR2 SYDVKM. The CDR3 is 16 residues long. The CDR3 bases are TGTGCCAGCAGAATAACCGGGACAGGGGGTTTTCAGCCCCAGCATTTT. Its protein is CASRITGTGGFQPQHF.

A remark on this clone: The junction departs from the called germline gene at one end, perhaps through a read error. The chain combines TRBV7-2 with TRBJ2-2; D uncertain. The CDR3 consists of 14 residues. Germline V gene sequence: CDR1 SGHTA, CDR2 FQGNSA. The CDR3 reads CASSLYTNTGELFF. In DNA form, the CDR3 reads TGTGCCAGCAGCTTATACACGAATACCGGGGAGCTGTTTTTT.